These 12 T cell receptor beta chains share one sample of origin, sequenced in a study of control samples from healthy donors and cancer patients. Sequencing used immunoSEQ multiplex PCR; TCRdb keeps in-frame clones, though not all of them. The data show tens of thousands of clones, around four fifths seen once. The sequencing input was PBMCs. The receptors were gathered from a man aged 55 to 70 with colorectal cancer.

The CDR3 here is CASSEGQGRDQPQHF. CDR3 in DNA: TGTGCCAGCAGTGAGGGACAGGGGAGGGATCAGCCCCAGCATTTT. V usage is TRBV2 and J usage is TRBJ1-5; 10 bases line up with TRBD1. There are 15 residues in the CDR3. With V trimmed by 3 bases and J by 5 bases, 4 bases remained unmatched. From germline, CDR1 is SNHLY and CDR2 FYNNEI.

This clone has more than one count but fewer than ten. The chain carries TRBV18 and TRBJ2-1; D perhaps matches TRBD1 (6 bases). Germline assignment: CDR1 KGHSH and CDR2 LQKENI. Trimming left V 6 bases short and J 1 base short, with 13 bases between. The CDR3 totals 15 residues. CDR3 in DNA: TGTGCCAGCTCTAGGCAGGGGCAATCCTACAATGAGCAGTTCTTC. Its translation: CASSRQGQSYNEQFF.

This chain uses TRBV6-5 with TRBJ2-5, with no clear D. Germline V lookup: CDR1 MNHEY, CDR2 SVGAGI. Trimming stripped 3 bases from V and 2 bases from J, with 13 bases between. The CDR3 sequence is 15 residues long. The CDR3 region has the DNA TGTGCCAGCAGTTATACCGGACGGCTACAAGAGACCCAGTACTTC. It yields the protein CASSYTGRLQETQYF.

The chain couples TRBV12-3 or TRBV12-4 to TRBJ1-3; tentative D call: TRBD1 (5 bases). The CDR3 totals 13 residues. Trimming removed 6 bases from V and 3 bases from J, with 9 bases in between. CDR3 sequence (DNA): TGTGCCAGCAGGGCGGGGGGTGGAAACACCATATATTTT. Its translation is CASRAGGGNTIYF.

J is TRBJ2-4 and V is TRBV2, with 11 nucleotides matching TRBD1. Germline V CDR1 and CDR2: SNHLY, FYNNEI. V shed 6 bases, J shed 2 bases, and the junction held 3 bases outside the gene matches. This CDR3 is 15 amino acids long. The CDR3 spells CASSGDRGTKNIQYF. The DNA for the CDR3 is TGTGCCAGCAGCGGGGACAGGGGGACCAAAAACATTCAGTACTTC.

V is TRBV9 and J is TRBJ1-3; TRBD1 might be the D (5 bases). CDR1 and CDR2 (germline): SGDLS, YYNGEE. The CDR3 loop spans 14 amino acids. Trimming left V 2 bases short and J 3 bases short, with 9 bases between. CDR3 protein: CASSVSTGGNTIYF. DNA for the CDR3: TGTGCCAGCAGCGTCTCCACAGGTGGAAACACCATATATTTT.

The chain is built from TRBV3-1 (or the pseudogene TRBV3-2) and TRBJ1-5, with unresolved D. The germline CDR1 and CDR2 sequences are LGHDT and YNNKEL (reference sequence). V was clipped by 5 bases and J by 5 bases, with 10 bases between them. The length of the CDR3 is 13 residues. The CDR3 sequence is CASSRKYHQPQHF. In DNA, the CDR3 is TGTGCCAGCAGCAGAAAATATCATCAGCCCCAGCATTTT.

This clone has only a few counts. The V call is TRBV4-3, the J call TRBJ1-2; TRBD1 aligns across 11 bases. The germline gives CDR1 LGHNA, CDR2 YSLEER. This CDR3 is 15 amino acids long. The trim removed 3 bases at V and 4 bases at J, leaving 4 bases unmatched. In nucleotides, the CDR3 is TGCGCCAGCAGCCAGGACAGGGGGCCTGGCTATGGCTACACCTTC. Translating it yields CASSQDRGPGYGYTF.

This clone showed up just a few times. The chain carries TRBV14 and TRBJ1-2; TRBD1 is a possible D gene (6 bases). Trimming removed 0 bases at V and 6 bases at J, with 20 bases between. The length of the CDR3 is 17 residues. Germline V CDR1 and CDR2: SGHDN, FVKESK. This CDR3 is CASSQDPGVLTLNGYTF. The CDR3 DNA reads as TGTGCCAGCAGCCAAGATCCAGGGGTCCTTACACTCAATGGCTACACCTTC.

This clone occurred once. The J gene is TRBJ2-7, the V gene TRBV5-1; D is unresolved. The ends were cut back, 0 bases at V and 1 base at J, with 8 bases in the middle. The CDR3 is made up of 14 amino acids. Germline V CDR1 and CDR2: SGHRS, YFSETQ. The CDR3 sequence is CASSLASSSYEQYF. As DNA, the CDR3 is TGCGCCAGCAGCTTGGCCTCAAGTTCCTACGAGCAGTACTTC.

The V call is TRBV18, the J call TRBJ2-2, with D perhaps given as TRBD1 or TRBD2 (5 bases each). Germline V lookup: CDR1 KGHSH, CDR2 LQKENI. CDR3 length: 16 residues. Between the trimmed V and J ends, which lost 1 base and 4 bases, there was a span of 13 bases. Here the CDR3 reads CASSPLMPGPTGELFF. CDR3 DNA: TGTGCCAGCTCACCACTTATGCCGGGGCCCACCGGGGAGCTGTTTTTT.

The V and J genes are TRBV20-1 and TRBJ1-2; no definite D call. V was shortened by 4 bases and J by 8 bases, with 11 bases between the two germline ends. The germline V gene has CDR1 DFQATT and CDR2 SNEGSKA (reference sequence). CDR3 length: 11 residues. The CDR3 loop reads CSATSSGGYTF. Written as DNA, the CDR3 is TGCAGTGCTACCTCGTCGGGCGGCTACACCTTC.